This entry lists 22 T cell receptor beta chains sequenced from one sample in a study of vaccination and CD4 T cells after COVID-19. Antigens for these TCRs are unknown. The Oncomine TCR Beta short-read assay sequenced DNA from cultured CD4+ T cells. TCRdb re-called the PCR reads through MiXCR, storing one row per CDR3 protein. Among approximately 20,000 distinct CDR3 sequences listed, 70% were seen once. Regarding treatment: roughly 11-day PBMC culture with coronavirus spike peptide pools or control peptides (ViraFEST assay). The sequencing input was CD4+ T cells from blood, cultured in vitro. The receptor source for this set is a human donor who had recovered from COVID-19.

The chain recombines TRBV20-1 with TRBJ2-5, with D perhaps TRBD1 or TRBD2 (5 bases each). Trimming left V 4 bases short and J 1 base short, with 7 bases between. Germline V lookup: CDR1 DFQATT, CDR2 SNEGSKA (reference sequence). CDR3 length: 12 residues. CDR3 DNA sequence: TGCAGTGCTACGGGGCGCCAAGAGACCCAGTACTTC. It is translated as CSATGRQETQYF.

The table lists this clonotype with a few counts. The gene calls are TRBV2 and TRBJ2-7; D is perhaps TRBD1 (5 bases). Germline-derived CDR1 and CDR2 are SNHLY and FYNNEI. Trimming took 6 bases from V and 3 from J, leaving 21 bases between them. This CDR3 is built from 16 residues. The CDR3 sequence: CASRRQGATALYEQYF. The CDR3 DNA follows: TGTGCCAGCAGGAGGCAGGGCGCTACCGCTCTCTACGAGCAGTACTTC.

The chain couples TRBV19 to TRBJ2-2; weak D call: TRBD1 (6 bases). V was trimmed by 3 bases and J by 5 bases, leaving 13 bases between them. This CDR3 is 15 amino acids long. Germline loops: CDR1 LNHDA, CDR2 SQIVND (reference sequence). The CDR3 here is CASSIERGSTGELFF. CDR3 in DNA: TGTGCCAGTAGTATCGAGAGGGGGTCGACCGGGGAGCTGTTTTTT.

This clonotype was counted a few times. The chain couples TRBV6-1 to TRBJ1-2; D is undetermined. The CDR3 runs to 13 residues. V was pared by 6 bases and J by 8 bases, with 16 bases between. The V gene's germline CDR1 is MNHNS and CDR2 SASEGT. This CDR3 is CASRATASYGYTF. Written as DNA, the CDR3 is TGTGCCAGCAGAGCCACAGCCTCCTACGGCTACACCTTC.

This clonotype was observed a handful of times. J is TRBJ1-3 and V is TRBV15; D gene unclear. Germline loops: CDR1 LNHNV, CDR2 YYDKDF (reference sequence). CDR3 length equals 12 residues. The V and J ends lost 1 base and 8 bases respectively, with 6 bases between them. CDR3 in DNA: TGTGCCACCAGCAGAGCCCCAGACACCATATATTTT. Translating gives CATSRAPDTIYF.

The chain recombines TRBV6-1 with TRBJ1-4, with 7 bases identical to TRBD1. Germline V gene lookup returns CDR1 MNHNS and CDR2 SASEGT. The CDR3 is made up of 14 amino acids. With 6 bases clipped from V and 5 bases from J, the junction kept 6 bases outside the gene matches. CDR3 region: CASRRQGGNEKLFF. The CDR3 coding sequence is TGTGCCAGCAGACGTCAGGGGGGGAATGAAAAACTGTTTTTT.

This chain joins TRBV6-5 and TRBJ2-2; D is possibly TRBD1 (5 bases). Deletions cut 4 bases from V and 2 bases from J, with 11 bases between. Germline V gene data show CDR1 as MNHEY and CDR2 as SVGAGI. CDR3 length equals 15 residues. The CDR3 sequence is CASSWVGQNTGELFF. Written as DNA, the CDR3 is TGTGCCAGCAGTTGGGTGGGGCAAAACACCGGGGAGCTGTTTTTT.

This chain joins TRBV15 and TRBJ2-5; 7 bases map to TRBD2. CDR1 is LNHNV, CDR2 YYDKDF, per germline (reference sequence). V lost 9 bases, J lost 2 bases, and 6 bases stayed unmatched. The CDR3 loop spans 13 amino acids. The CDR3 DNA reads as TGTGCCACTACCCCGGGACTACAAGAGACCCAGTACTTC. Translating gives CATTPGLQETQYF.

The chain employs TRBV30 and TRBJ1-6; 12 bases are a match to TRBD1. Germline CDR1 is GTSNPN and CDR2 is SVGIG (reference sequence). The V gene end was trimmed by 2 bases and the J gene end by 8 bases; junction bases not matched to a gene: 1. There are 14 residues in the CDR3. CDR3 DNA: TGTGCCTGGAGTCGGGACAGGGGGCATTCACCCCTCCACTTT. It encodes CAWSRDRGHSPLHF.

V usage is TRBV30 and J usage is TRBJ1-2; D gene ambiguous. This CDR3 is 12 amino acids long. Germline CDR1 GTSNPN, CDR2 SVGIG (reference sequence). V lost 0 bases and J 7 bases, leaving 9 bases between the germline ends. In nucleotides, the CDR3 is TGTGCCTGGAGTGTCCAAGGGTTTGGCTACACCTTC. It specifies CAWSVQGFGYTF.

J is TRBJ1-2 and V is TRBV7-8; D remains unclear. CDR3 length equals 15 residues. Germline CDR1 SGHVS, CDR2 FQNEAQ. V lost 5 bases and J 5 bases, leaving 18 bases between the germline ends. The CDR3 nucleotides read TGTGCCAGCAGCCCAACTAAAATACTCGGGTATGGCTACACCTTC. The encoded protein is CASSPTKILGYGYTF.

The genes are TRBV7-2 and TRBJ2-1; D ambiguous. Trimming cost V 5 bases and J 7 bases, with 12 bases left between them. The CDR3 totals 13 residues. The germline V gene has CDR1 SGHTA and CDR2 FQGNSA. The CDR3 bases are TGTGCCAGCAGCCCGAGGTACGGAAATGAGCAGTTCTTC. Protein product: CASSPRYGNEQFF.

This chain links TRBV21-1 with TRBJ2-3; the table's D call, TRBD1, has no DNA check behind it. TRBV21-1 is a listed pseudogene. The CDR3 totals 15 residues. This CDR3 reads CAHYFLVPGADTQYF. The CDR3 coding sequence is TGTGCACACTACTTCCTCGTCCCCGGGGCAGATACGCAGTATTTT.

The chain combines TRBV19 with TRBJ1-5; 7 bases map to TRBD1. J was trimmed by 6 bases and V by 3 bases; bases with no gene match: 2. Germline V gene data show CDR1 as LNHDA and CDR2 as SQIVND (reference sequence). The length of the CDR3 is 13 residues. CDR3 region: CASSINRGQPQHF. CDR3 coding DNA: TGTGCCAGTAGTATCAACAGGGGTCAGCCCCAGCATTTT.

V is TRBV7-2 and J is TRBJ2-1; 9 bases line up with TRBD1. V trimming: 4 bases; J trimming: 6 bases; junction bases outside the gene matches: 7. This CDR3 has 15 residues. Germline V CDR1 and CDR2: SGHTA, FQGNSA. The CDR3 loop reads CASSSGTGTGNEQFF. The CDR3 nucleotides are TGTGCCAGCAGCTCCGGGACAGGGACGGGCAATGAGCAGTTCTTC. Looking up the rest from reference TRBV7-2 and TRBJ2-1 gives the full variable domain: GAGVSQSPSNKVTEKGKDVELRCDPISGHTALYWYRQSLGQGLEFLIYFQGNSAPDKSGLPSDRFSAERTGGSVSTLTIQRTQQEDSAVYLCASSSGTGTGNEQFFGPGTRLTVL.

This clonotype has more than one count but fewer than ten. The chain is built from TRBV24-1 and TRBJ2-3; 13 bases are shared with TRBD2. The germline gives CDR1 KGHDR, CDR2 SFDVKD. The CDR3 totals 17 residues. After removal of 4 bases from V and 4 bases from J, the junction contained 7 bases not matched to a gene. The CDR3 loop reads CATSDPLGLAGADTQYF. CDR3 sequence (DNA): TGTGCCACCAGTGACCCACTTGGACTAGCGGGAGCAGATACGCAGTATTTT.

This chain joins TRBV6-1 and TRBJ1-1; TRBD1 is a possible D gene (5 bases). Germline V lookup: CDR1 MNHNS, CDR2 SASEGT. This CDR3 has 17 amino acids. The V end lost 6 bases, the J end lost 5 bases, and 25 bases lay between the germline ends. The CDR3 loop reads CASSLLRDVPGKTEAFF. For the CDR3, the DNA is TGTGCCAGCAGCCTTTTACGGGACGTACCCGGTAAGACTGAAGCTTTCTTT.

CDR3 in amino acids: CSEKGAGNYGYTF. Written as DNA, the CDR3 is TGCAGTGAAAAGGGCGCGGGAAACTATGGCTACACCTTC. The V call is TRBV20-1, the J call TRBJ1-2; D gene ambiguous. The CDR3 totals 13 residues. Germline V gene sequence: CDR1 DFQATT, CDR2 SNEGSKA (reference sequence). The ends were cut back, 7 bases at V and 2 bases at J, with 14 bases in the middle.

V gene TRBV2 combines with J gene TRBJ2-3; the D is unclear. V lost 8 bases, J lost 10 bases, and 16 bases lay in between. CDR1 and CDR2 from the germline V gene are SNHLY and FYNNEI. The CDR3 extends over 12 amino acids. The CDR3 nucleotides are TGTGCCAGCCATCCCGCCTGGAGCCCGCAGTATTTT. Its protein product is CASHPAWSPQYF.

This chain joins TRBV7-9 and TRBJ2-7; TRBD1 aligns across 9 bases. The CDR3 length is 16 residues. Trimming at V came to 5 bases and at J to 4 bases, leaving 12 bases not matched to a gene. Germline loops: CDR1 SEHNR, CDR2 FQNEAQ (reference sequence). CDR3 amino acids: CASSPPGTGRLYEQYF. CDR3 DNA: TGTGCCAGCAGCCCTCCCGGGACAGGGAGGTTGTACGAGCAGTACTTC.

The chain joins TRBV20-1 to TRBJ1-5; 10 bases fit TRBD1. Germline V CDR1 and CDR2: DFQATT, SNEGSKA (reference sequence). The CDR3 is 15 amino acids. V was pared by 5 bases and J by 1 base, with 5 bases of the junction left unmatched. The CDR3 protein is CSARQGAWSNQPQHF. CDR3 coding DNA: TGCAGTGCTCGACAGGGGGCATGGAGCAATCAGCCCCAGCATTTT.

With respect to this clonotype: A junction boundary mismatches the germline segment, possibly from a read error. V and J are TRBV7-2 and TRBJ1-5, with D perhaps TRBD1 (5 bases). This CDR3 contains 15 residues. Per the germline V gene, CDR1 is SGHTA and CDR2 is FQGNSA. In nucleotides, the CDR3 is TGTGCCAGCAGTTTAGACAGATTGGGCAATCAGCCCCAGCATTTT. It yields the protein CASSLDRLGNQPQHF.